This T cell receptor (beta chain) was sequenced during a study of Ad26.COV2.S vaccination and SARS-CoV-2 variants. This clone was counted a few times. Treatment noted: 15 to 20 received Ad26.COV2.S at low or high dose, single or two shots; a few received placebo; per-sample allocation not given. The samples were gathered on day 63 after the first injection of vaccine or placebo. Donation came from an adult in Boston who was aged 18-55 years. After removal of 0 bases from V and 6 bases from J, the junction contained 8 bases not matched to a gene. Per germline, CDR1 SGHTS and CDR2 YDEGEE. This CDR3 spans 16 amino acids. Clones were read by immunoSEQ multiplex PCR, and TCRdb kept only the in-frame ones, dropping some. The sample has some 340,000 clones, about 82% seen once.

The source of this sequence is a person between 18 and 65 years old who received the Ad26.COV2.S COVID-19 vaccine or a placebo. This rearrangement joins TRBV5-8 to TRBJ2-2; 7 nucleotides match TRBD1. The sample consisted of peripheral blood, taken in a trial of Ad26.COV2.S vaccine versus placebo. The CDR3 bases are TGTGCCAGCAGCTTGGGTGTGACAGGGTTATCCGGGGAGCTGTTTTTT. Translation gives CASSLGVTGLSGELFF.